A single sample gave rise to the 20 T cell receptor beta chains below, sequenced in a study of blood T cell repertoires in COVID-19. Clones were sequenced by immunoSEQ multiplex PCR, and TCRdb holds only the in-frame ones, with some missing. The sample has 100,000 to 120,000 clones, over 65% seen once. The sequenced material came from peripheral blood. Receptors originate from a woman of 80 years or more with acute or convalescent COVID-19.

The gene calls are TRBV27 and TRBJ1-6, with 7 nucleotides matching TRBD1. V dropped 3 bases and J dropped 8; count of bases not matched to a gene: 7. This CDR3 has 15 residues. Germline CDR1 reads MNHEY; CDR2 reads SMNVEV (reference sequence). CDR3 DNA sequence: TGTGCCAGCAGTTTTAGGACAGGCGGGGATTCACCCCTCCACTTT. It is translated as CASSFRTGGDSPLHF.

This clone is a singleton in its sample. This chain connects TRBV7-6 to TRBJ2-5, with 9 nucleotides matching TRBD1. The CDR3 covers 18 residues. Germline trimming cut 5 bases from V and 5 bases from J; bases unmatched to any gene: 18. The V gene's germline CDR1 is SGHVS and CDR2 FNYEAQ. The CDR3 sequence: CASSLPSGKQGAQETQYF. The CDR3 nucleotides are TGTGCCAGCAGCCTACCATCCGGGAAACAGGGGGCCCAGGAGACCCAGTACTTC.

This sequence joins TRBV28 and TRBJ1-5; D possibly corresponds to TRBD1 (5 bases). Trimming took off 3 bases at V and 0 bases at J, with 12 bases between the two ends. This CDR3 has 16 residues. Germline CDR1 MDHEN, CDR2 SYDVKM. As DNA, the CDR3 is TGTGCCAGCAGTTTTCTGGGGCGTCGTAGCAATCAGCCCCAGCATTTT. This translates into CASSFLGRRSNQPQHF.

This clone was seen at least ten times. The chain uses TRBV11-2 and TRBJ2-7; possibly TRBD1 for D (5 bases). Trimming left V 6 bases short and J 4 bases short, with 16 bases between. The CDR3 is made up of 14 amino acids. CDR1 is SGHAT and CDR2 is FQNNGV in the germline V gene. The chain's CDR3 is CASRIEATGYEQYF. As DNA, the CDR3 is TGTGCCAGCAGGATCGAGGCCACAGGATACGAGCAGTACTTC.

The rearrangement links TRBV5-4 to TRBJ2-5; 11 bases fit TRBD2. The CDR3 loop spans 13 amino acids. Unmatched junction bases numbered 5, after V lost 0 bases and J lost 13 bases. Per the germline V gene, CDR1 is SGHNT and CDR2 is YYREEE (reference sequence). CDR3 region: CASSLELAGESYF. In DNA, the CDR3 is TGTGCCAGCAGCTTGGAACTAGCGGGGGAATCGTACTTC. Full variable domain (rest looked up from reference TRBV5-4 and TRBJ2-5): ETGVTQSPTHLIKTRGQQVTLRCSSQSGHNTVSWYQQALGQGPQFIFQYYREEENGRGNFPPRFSGLQFPNYSSELNVNALELDDSALYLCASSLELAGESYFGPGTRLLVL.

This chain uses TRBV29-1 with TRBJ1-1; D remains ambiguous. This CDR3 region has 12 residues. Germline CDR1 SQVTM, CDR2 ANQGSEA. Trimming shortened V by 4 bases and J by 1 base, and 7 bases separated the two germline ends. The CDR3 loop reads CSVVTENTEAFF. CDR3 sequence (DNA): TGCAGCGTTGTAACAGAGAACACTGAAGCTTTCTTT.

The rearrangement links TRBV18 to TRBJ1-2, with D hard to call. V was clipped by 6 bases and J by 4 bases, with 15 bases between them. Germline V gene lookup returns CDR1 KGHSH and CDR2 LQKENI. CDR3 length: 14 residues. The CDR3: CASSRPFGGYGYTF. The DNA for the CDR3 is TGTGCCAGCTCGAGGCCGTTCGGTGGCTATGGCTACACCTTC.

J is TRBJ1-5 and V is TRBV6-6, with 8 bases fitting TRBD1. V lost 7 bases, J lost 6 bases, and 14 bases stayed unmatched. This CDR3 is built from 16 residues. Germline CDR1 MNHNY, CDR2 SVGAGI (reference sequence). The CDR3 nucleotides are TGTGCCAGCACAGGATCCCGGGACAGGCTTTCTCAGCCCCAGCATTTT. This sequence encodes CASTGSRDRLSQPQHF.

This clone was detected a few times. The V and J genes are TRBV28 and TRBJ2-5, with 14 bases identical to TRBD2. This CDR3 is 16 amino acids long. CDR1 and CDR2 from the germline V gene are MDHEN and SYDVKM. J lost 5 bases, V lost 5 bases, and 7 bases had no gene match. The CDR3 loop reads CASSLGLAGGRETQYF. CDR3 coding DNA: TGTGCCAGCAGTCTTGGACTAGCGGGAGGTCGGGAGACCCAGTACTTC.

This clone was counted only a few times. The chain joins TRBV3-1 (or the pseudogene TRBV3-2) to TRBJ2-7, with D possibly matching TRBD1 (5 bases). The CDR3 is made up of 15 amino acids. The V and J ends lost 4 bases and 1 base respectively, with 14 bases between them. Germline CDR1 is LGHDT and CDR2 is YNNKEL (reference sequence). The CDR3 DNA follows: TGTGCCAGCAGCCCCCATGACAGACTTTCCTACGAGCAGTACTTC. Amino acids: CASSPHDRLSYEQYF.

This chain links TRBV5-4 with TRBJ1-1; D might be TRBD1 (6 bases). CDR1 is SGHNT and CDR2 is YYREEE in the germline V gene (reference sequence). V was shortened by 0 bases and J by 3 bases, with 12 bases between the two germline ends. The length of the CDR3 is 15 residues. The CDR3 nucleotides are TGTGCCAGCAGCTTGGAGGGGGGGATCGACACTGAAGCTTTCTTT. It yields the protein CASSLEGGIDTEAFF. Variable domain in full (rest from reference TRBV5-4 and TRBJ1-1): ETGVTQSPTHLIKTRGQQVTLRCSSQSGHNTVSWYQQALGQGPQFIFQYYREEENGRGNFPPRFSGLQFPNYSSELNVNALELDDSALYLCASSLEGGIDTEAFFGQGTRLTVV.

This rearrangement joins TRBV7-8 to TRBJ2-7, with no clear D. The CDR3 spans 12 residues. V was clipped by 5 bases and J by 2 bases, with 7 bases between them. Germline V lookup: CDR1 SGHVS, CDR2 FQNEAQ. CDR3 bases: TGTGCCAGCAGCCCGGGTGCCTACGAGCAGTACTTC. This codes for CASSPGAYEQYF.

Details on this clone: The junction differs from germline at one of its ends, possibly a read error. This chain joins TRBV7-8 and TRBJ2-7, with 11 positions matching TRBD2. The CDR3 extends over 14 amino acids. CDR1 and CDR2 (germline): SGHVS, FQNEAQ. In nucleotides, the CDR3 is TGTGCCAGCCGCTTCGGGACTAGCGGCTACGAGCAGTACTTC. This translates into CASRFGTSGYEQYF.

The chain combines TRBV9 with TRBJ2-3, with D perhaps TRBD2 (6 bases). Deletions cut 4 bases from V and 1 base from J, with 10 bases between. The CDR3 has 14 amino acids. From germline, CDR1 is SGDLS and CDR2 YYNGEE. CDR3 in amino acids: CASSISGRTDTQYF. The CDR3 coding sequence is TGTGCCAGCAGCATTAGCGGTCGCACAGATACGCAGTATTTT. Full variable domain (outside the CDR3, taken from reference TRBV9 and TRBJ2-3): DSGVTQTPKHLITATGQRVTLRCSPRSGDLSVYWYQQSLDQGLQFLIQYYNGEERAKGNILERFSAQQFPDLHSELNLSSLELGDSALYFCASSISGRTDTQYFGPGTRLTVL.

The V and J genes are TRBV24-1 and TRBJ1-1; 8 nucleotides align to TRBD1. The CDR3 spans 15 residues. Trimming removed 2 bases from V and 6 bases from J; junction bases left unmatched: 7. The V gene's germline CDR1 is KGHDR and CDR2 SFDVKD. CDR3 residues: CATSDSGTGLPEAFF. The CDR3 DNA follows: TGTGCCACCAGTGATTCCGGGACAGGTCTCCCTGAAGCTTTCTTT.

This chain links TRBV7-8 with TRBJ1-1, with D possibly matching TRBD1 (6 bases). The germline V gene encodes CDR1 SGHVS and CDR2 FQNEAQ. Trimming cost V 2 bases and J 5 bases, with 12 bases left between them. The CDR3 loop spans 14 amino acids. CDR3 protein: CASSLTGRKTEAFF. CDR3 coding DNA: TGTGCCAGCAGCTTAACAGGGAGAAAAACTGAAGCTTTCTTT.

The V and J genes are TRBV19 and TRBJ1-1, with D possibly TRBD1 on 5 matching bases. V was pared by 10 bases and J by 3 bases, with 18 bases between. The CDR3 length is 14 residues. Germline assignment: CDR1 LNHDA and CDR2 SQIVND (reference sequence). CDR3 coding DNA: TGTGCCACCCAATCCACCTCAGGGCACACTGAAGCTTTCTTT. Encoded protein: CATQSTSGHTEAFF. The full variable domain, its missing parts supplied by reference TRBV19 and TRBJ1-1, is DGGITQSPKYLFRKEGQNVTLSCEQNLNHDAMYWYRQDPGQGLRLIYYSQIVNDFQKGDIAEGYSVSREKKESFPLTVTSAQKNPTAFYLCATQSTSGHTEAFFGQGTRLTVV.

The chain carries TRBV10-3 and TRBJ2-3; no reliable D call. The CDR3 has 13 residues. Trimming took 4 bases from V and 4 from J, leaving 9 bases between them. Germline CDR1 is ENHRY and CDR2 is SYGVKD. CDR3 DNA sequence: TGTGCCATCAGTGCCTACGAGGCAGATACGCAGTATTTT. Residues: CAISAYEADTQYF.

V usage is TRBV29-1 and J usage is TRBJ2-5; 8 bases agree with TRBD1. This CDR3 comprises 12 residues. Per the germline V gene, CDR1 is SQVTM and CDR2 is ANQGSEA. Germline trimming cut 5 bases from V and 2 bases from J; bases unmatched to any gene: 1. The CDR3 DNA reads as TGCAGCGTTCGGACAGGGCAAGAGACCCAGTACTTC. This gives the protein CSVRTGQETQYF.

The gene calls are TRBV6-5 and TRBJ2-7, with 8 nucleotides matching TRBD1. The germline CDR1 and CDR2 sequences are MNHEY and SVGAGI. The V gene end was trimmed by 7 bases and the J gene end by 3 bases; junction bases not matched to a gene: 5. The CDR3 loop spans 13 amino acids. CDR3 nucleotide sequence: TGTGCCAGCACCGAAGGACAGGGCTACGAGCAGTACTTC. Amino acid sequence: CASTEGQGYEQYF.